These T cell receptor beta chains were read from a single sample in a study. TCRdb re-derived calls from the RT-PCR reads in MiXCR, one entry per CDR3 protein. This sample has fewer than 800,000 distinct CDR3 sequences, with approximately 15% found just once. Sample: memory CD4+ T cells from blood. The receptors derive from a female donor in good health, serving as a healthy control. The CDR3 runs from the conserved cysteine through the conserved F or W. The D gene is left open where the match is weak. Size values are once, few and many counts, or a class for expanded clones, and some rows have none.

d_call j_call clone_size v_call cdr3_nt cdr3_aa
- TRBJ2-5 many TRBV20-1 TGCAGTGCTAGGTATAGGGGCGTGGACGAGACCCAGTACTTC CSARYRGVDETQYF
- TRBJ1-2 many TRBV5-1 TGCGCCAGCAGCTTGCATGCAGATGACTATGGCTACACCTTC CASSLHADDYGYTF
TRBD2 TRBJ2-2 few TRBV5-1 TGCGCCAGCACGCCAGGGACTAATTCCGGGGAGCTGTTTTTT CASTPGTNSGELFF
TRBD2 TRBJ2-7 few TRBV29-1 TGCAGCGTTGTCGGAGATAGCGGGAGTTACGAGCAGTACTTC CSVVGDSGSYEQYF
- TRBJ1-1 - TRBV3-1 TGTGCCAGCAGCCAAGATATAACCACTGAAGCTTTCTTT CASSQDITTEAFF
TRBD2 TRBJ2-1 - TRBV20-1 TGCAGTGGGAGTAAAGGCGGTCGACTAGCCGGGGAGCAGTTCTTC CSGSKGGRLAGEQFF
- TRBJ1-3 few TRBV3-1 TGTGCCAGCAGCCAAGATCGGACTACTGGAAACACCATATATTTT CASSQDRTTGNTIYF
TRBD1 TRBJ1-3 - TRBV6-1 TGTGCCAGCAGTGAAAGAGGACAGGGAACTGGAAACACCATATATTTT CASSERGQGTGNTIYF
TRBD1 TRBJ1-3 few TRBV13 TGTGCCAGCAGCTCCACAGGGGGAAAACTATATTTT CASSSTGGKLYF
- TRBJ2-6 - TRBV18 TGTGCCAGCTCACCACAGCGAAAAGTTACAGCTTCCTCTGGGGCCAACGTCCTGACTTTC CASSPQRKVTASSGANVLTF
- TRBJ2-7 few TRBV6-1 TGTGCCAGTAAAAACCACCAAGGACAGTTAAGCGAGCAGTACTTC CASKNHQGQLSEQYF